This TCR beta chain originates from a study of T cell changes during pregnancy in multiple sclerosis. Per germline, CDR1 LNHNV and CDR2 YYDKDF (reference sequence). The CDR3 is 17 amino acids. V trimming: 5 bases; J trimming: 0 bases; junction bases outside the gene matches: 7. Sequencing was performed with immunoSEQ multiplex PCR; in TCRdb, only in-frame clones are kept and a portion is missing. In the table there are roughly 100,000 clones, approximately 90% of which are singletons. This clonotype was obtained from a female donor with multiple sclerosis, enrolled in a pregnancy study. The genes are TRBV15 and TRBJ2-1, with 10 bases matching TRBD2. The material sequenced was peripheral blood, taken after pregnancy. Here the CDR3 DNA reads TGTGCCACCAGCGGGGGACTAGCGCCAAACTCCTACAATGAGCAGTTCTTC. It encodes CATSGGLAPNSYNEQFF.